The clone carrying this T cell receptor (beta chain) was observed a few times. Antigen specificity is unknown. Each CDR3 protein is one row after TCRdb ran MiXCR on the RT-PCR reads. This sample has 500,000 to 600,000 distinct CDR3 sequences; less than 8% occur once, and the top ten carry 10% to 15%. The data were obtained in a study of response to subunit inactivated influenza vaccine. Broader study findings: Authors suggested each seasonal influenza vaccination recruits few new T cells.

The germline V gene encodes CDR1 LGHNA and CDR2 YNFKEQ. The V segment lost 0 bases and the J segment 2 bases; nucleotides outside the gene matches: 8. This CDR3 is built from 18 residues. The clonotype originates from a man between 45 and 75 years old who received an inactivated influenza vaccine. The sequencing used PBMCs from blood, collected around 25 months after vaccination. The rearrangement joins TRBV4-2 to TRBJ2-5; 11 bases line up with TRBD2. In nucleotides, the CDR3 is TGTGCCAGCAGCCAAGAGAACCTAGCGGGGGGCCCGCAAGAGACCCAGTACTTC. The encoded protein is CASSQENLAGGPQETQYF.